The text below deals with one TCR beta chain. What it binds is unknown. This record comes from a study of radiation and T cells in renal cell carcinoma. On the study more broadly: Nephrectomy followed 15 Gy stereotactic body radiation by 4 weeks.

Noted time point: blood 2 weeks post-SBRT. The treatment denotes: 15 Gy SBRT to primary tumor, nephrectomy 4 weeks later. After SBRT, blood was collected at 2 and 4 weeks, plus baseline. Here immunoSEQ multiplex PCR was the method, and the copy in TCRdb shows in-frame clones only, minus some. The sample has 100,000 to 150,000 clones, more than 70% seen once; the top ten hold almost 6%. The CDR3 totals 15 residues. Unmatched junction bases numbered 7, after V lost 5 bases and J lost 3 bases. The germline V gene has CDR1 LNHDA and CDR2 SQIVND (reference sequence). Findings and caveats of the study: Top tumor clonotypes rose in blood 2 weeks post-radiation, then contracted.

The V gene is TRBV19, the J gene TRBJ2-1, with TRBD2 identical over 7 bases. This specimen consisted of blood, obtained from a patient whose treatment included radiotherapy and nephrectomy. The source is a woman in her 70s with renal cell carcinoma. The CDR3 reads CASSPGTTIYNEQFF. DNA for the CDR3: TGTGCCAGTAGTCCCGGGACTACGATCTACAATGAGCAGTTCTTC.